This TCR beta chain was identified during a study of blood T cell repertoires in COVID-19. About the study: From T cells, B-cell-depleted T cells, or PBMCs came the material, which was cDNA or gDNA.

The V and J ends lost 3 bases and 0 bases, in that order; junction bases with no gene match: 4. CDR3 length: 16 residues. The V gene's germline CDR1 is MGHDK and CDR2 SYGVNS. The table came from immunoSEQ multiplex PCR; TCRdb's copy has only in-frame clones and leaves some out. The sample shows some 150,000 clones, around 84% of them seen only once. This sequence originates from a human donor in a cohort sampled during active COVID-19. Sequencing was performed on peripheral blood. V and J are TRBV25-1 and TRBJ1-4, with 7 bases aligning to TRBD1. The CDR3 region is CASSENRGTTNEKLFF. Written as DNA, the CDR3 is TGTGCCAGCAGTGAGAACAGGGGAACAACTAATGAAAAACTGTTTTTT.